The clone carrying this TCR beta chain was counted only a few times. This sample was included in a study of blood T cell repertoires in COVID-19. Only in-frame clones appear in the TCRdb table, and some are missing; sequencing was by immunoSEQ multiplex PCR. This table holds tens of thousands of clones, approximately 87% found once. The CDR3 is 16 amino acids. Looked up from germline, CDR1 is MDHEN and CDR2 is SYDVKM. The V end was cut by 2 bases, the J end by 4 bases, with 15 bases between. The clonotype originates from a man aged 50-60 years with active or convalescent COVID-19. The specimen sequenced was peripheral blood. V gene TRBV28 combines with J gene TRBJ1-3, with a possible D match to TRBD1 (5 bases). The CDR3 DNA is TGTGCCAGCAGTTTACTAGACAGTATACAAGGAAACACCATATATTTT. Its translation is CASSLLDSIQGNTIYF. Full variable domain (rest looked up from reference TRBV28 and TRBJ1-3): DVKVTQSSRYLVKRTGEKVFLECVQDMDHENMFWYRQDPGLGLRLIYFSYDVKMKEKGDIPEGYSVSREKKERFSLILESASTNQTSMYLCASSLLDSIQGNTIYFGEGSWLTVV.